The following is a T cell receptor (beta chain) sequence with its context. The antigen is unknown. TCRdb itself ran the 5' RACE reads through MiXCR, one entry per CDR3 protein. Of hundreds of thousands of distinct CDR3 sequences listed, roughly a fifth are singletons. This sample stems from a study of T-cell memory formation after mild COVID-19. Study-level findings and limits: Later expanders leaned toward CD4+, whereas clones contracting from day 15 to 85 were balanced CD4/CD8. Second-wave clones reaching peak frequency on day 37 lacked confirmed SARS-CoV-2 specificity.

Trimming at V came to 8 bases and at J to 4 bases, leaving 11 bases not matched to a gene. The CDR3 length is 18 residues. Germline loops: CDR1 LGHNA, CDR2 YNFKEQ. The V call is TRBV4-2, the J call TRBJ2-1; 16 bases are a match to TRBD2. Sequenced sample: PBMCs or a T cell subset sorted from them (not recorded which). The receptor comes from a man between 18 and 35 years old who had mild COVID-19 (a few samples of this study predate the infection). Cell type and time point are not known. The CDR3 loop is CASGHEGLAGGRYNEQFF. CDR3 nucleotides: TGTGCCAGCGGGCATGAGGGACTAGCGGGGGGGCGGTACAATGAGCAGTTCTTC.